Below, one T cell receptor (beta chain) is given with its context. Only in-frame clones appear in the TCRdb table, and some are missing; sequencing was by immunoSEQ multiplex PCR. Here the sample spans about 300,000 clones, 87% being singletons. The ends lost 4 bases at V and 7 bases at J; junction bases unmatched: 5. Germline CDR1 and CDR2: SGHNT and YYREEE (reference sequence). This CDR3 has 14 amino acids. This entry is derived from a study of blood T cell repertoires in COVID-19. Study summary: Samples of COVID-19 (acute and convalescent) were obtained from the United States, Italy and Spain.

This chain joins TRBV5-4 and TRBJ1-6; 7 bases map to TRBD1. The TCR sequence derives from a woman in her 40s who had recovered from COVID-19. The sample consisted of peripheral blood. The CDR3 DNA reads as TGTGCCAGCAGCCCGGGACAGAGAAATTCACCCCTCCACTTT. Its translation is CASSPGQRNSPLHF.